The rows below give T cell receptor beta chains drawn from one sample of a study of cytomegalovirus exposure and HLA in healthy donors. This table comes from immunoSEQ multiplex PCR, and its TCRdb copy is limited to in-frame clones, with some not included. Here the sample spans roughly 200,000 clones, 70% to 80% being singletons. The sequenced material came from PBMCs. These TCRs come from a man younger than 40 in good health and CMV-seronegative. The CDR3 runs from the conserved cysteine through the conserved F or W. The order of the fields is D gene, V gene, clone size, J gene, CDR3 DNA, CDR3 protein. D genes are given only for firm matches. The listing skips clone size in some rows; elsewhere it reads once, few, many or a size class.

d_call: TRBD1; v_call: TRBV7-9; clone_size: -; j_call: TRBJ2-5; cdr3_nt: TGTGCCAGCAGCTCCCAGGGGGCAGGACAAGAGACCCAGTACTTC; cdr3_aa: CASSSQGAGQETQYF
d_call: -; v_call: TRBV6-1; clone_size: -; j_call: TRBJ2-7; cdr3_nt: TGTGCCAGCAGTTTTGGGGCCCACGAGCAGTACTTC; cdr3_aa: CASSFGAHEQYF
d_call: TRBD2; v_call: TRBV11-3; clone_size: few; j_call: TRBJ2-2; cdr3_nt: TGTGCCAGCAGCTCGAGGCTAGCGGGAGTAGCCGGGGAGCTGTTTTTT; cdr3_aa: CASSSRLAGVAGELFF
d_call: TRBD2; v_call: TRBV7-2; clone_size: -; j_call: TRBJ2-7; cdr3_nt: TGTGCCAGCAGTAACCCACTAGCGGGGCTGGGGTACTTC; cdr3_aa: CASSNPLAGLGYF
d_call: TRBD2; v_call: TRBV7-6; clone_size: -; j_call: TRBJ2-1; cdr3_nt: TGTGCCAGCAGCTTAGAAAGCGGGGGAAGGGGTGAGCAGTTCTTC; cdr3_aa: CASSLESGGRGEQFF
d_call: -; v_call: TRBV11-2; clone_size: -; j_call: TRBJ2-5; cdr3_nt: TGTGCCAGCAGCCCATTGGAGGAGACCCAGTACTTC; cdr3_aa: CASSPLEETQYF
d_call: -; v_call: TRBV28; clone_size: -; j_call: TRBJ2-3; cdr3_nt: TGTGCCAGCAGTATGCACAAGTCTGATACGCAGTATTTT; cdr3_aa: CASSMHKSDTQYF
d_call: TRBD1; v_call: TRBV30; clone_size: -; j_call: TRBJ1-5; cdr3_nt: TGTGCCTGGAGTGTAGGACAGGTCAATCAGCCCCAGCATTTT; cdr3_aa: CAWSVGQVNQPQHF
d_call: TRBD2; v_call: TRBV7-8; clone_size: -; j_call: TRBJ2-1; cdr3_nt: TGTGCCAGCAGCTTAGGAACTAGCGGGAGTTACAATGAGCAGTTCTTC; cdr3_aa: CASSLGTSGSYNEQFF
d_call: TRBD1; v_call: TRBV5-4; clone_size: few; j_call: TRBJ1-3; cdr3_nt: TGTGCCAGCAGCTCAAGAGGACAGGGGCTCAACCGGGGAAACACCATATATTTT; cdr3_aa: CASSSRGQGLNRGNTIYF
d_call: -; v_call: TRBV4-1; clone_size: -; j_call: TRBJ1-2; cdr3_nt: TGCGCCAGCAGCCAGACTCGGTATGGCTACACCTTC; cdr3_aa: CASSQTRYGYTF
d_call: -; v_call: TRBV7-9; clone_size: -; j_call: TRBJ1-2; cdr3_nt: TGTGCCAGCAGCTTAGCGGCGGGAAGGTACGGCAACTATGGCTACACCTTC; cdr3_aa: CASSLAAGRYGNYGYTF
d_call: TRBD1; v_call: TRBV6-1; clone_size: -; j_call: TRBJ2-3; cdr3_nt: TGTGCCAGCAGTGAGGACAGGGGGAGCACAGATACGCAGTATTTT; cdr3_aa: CASSEDRGSTDTQYF
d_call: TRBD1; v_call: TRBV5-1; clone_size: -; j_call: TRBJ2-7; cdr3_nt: TGCGCCAGCAGCTTGGGAACAGGGGGCGAAGAGCAGTACTTC; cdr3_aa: CASSLGTGGEEQYF
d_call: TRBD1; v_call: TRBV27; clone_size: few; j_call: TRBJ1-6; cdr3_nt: TGTGCCAGCAGTTTATTTACAGGGGATAATTCACCCCTCCACTTT; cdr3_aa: CASSLFTGDNSPLHF
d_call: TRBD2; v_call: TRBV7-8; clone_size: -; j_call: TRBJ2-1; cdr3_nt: TGTGCCAGCAGCTCTCAAACTAGCGGGAGATTCTATGAGCAGTTCTTC; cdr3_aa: CASSSQTSGRFYEQFF
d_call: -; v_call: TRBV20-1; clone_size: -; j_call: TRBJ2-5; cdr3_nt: TGCAGTGCTAGAAGCACCCAGTACTTC; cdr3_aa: CSARSTQYF
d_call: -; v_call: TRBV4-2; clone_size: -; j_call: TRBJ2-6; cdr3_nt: TGTGCCAGCCAGCCGAAGGGGGTCGGCTCTGGGGCCAACGTCCTGACTTTC; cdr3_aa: CASQPKGVGSGANVLTF
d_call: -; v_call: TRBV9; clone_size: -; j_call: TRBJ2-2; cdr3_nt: TGTGCCAGCAGAGGGAGCGGGGAGCTGTTTTTT; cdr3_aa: CASRGSGELFF